The entry below gives a single TCR beta chain sequence along with its context. The sample belongs to a study of long-term antiretroviral therapy in people with HIV. The CDR3 has 14 amino acids. With 1 base clipped from V and 8 bases from J, the junction kept 6 bases outside the gene matches. Looked up from germline, CDR1 is SGHDT and CDR2 is YYEEEE. immunoSEQ v3.0 was run at survey level. Data came from immunoSEQ multiplex PCR; TCRdb stores just in-frame clones and leaves some out. In the table there are about 21,000 clones, more than 70% of which are singletons. The sequenced sample was unsorted PBMCs, obtained at the start of antiretroviral therapy. This rearrangement joins TRBV5-6 to TRBJ2-1, with 7 bases matching TRBD2. The sequence was collected from a man in his fifties or sixties with HIV. The CDR3 DNA reads as TGTGCCAGCAGCTTGACGCGCGGGGGTCATGAGCAGTTCTTC. Translation: CASSLTRGGHEQFF.